The text below deals with one T cell receptor beta chain. Its target is not known. The same CDR3 arises from other DNA sequences in this sample as well. The PCR employed 60 Vbeta primers together with 13 Jbeta primers. Libraries were prepared by immunoSEQ multiplex PCR; TCRdb keeps only in-frame clonotypes and omits some of them. The sample includes 250,000 or so clones, around 81% of them seen just once. Per germline, CDR1 LNHDA and CDR2 SQIVND (reference sequence). The CDR3 extends over 13 amino acids. V was shortened by 4 bases and J by 4 bases, with 11 bases between the two germline ends. These data come from a study of cytomegalovirus exposure and HLA in healthy donors. Study-wide results and caveats: Reports state that TCR beta sequences accurately predicted most subjects' HLA-A and HLA-B alleles. Common viral pathogens seemed to be connected with several of the most significant clusters, according to a later analysis.

These donors counted as nominally healthy when sampled, but unrecorded immune exposures were likely. V usage is TRBV19 and J usage is TRBJ2-7; the D gene is possibly TRBD1 (6 bases). The sequenced material came from PBMCs. The TCR comes from a woman aged 60-70 years in good health and CMV-seropositive. CDR3 sequence (DNA): TGTGCCAGTAGTAAGGGACACGGATACGAGCAGTACTTC. This sequence encodes CASSKGHGYEQYF.